Listed here are 17 T cell receptor beta chains from one sample, sequenced in a study of T cells in Graves' hyperthyroidism and ophthalmopathy. Amplification of TCR beta CDR3 regions used RNA as the template. A set of HTBI primers served as the primers for a first-round RT-PCR of the TCR CDR3. TCRdb re-called the multiplex PCR reads through MiXCR, storing one row per CDR3 protein. The sample shows about 420,000 distinct CDR3 sequences, around a sixth of them seen only once. Sample: blood. The receptors here all came from a woman aged 18-29 years with Graves' hyperthyroidism.

The V call is TRBV19, the J call TRBJ1-1; the match to TRBD1 covers 8 bases. CDR3 size: 15 residues. V gave up 5 bases and J gave up 2 bases; unmatched junction bases: 7. Germline loops: CDR1 LNHDA, CDR2 SQIVND (reference sequence). CDR3 bases: TGTGCCAGTAGTCCATACAGGGGGGGTAACACTGAAGCTTTCTTT. It codes for CASSPYRGGNTEAFF.

The CDR3 DNA reads TGTGCCAGCAGTTCTGGGAGTAGCGGGTTGTACAATGAGCAGTTCTTC. Translating it yields CASSSGSSGLYNEQFF. This chain uses TRBV6-1 with TRBJ2-1; the match to TRBD2 covers 7 bases. The trim removed 5 bases at V and 4 bases at J, leaving 11 bases unmatched. CDR3 size: 16 residues. Germline assignment: CDR1 MNHNS and CDR2 SASEGT.

In the case of this clonotype: A much larger clone lies a single base off, so this may be a read error. The V gene is TRBV7-9, the J gene TRBJ1-6; 8 bases fit TRBD1. The ends lost 3 bases at V and 9 bases at J; junction bases unmatched: 7. CDR3 size: 15 residues. The germline CDR1 and CDR2 sequences are SEHNR and FQNEAQ (reference sequence). CDR3 sequence: CASSLLQGARSPLHF. In DNA, the CDR3 is TGTGCCAGCAGCTTGTTGCAGGGGGCTCGTTCACCCCTCCACTTT.

In its sample, this clonotype was seen many times. This chain links TRBV20-1 with TRBJ2-1; TRBD2 matches 14 bases. The junction had 3 bases not matched to a gene; V was cut back by 5 bases and J by 3 bases. Per germline, CDR1 DFQATT and CDR2 SNEGSKA (reference sequence). This CDR3 is 15 amino acids long. Here the CDR3 reads CSAGTSGRGYNEQFF. CDR3 in DNA: TGCAGTGCTGGGACTAGCGGGAGAGGCTACAATGAGCAGTTCTTC.

This sequence joins TRBV12-3 or TRBV12-4 and TRBJ2-7; 9 bases map to TRBD2. CDR3 length: 16 residues. Trimming took 6 bases from V and 5 from J; bases not matched to a gene: 14. The CDR3 sequence is CASRTSGPETPNEQYF. The CDR3 DNA is TGTGCCAGCAGGACTAGCGGCCCGGAGACCCCCAACGAGCAGTACTTC.

This clonotype was counted a single time. The genes are TRBV12-5 and TRBJ1-1; TRBD1 is a possible D gene (6 bases). Germline V CDR1 and CDR2: LGHNT, FRNRAP. The CDR3 sequence is 19 residues long. Trimming took 3 bases from V and 0 from J, leaving 23 bases between them. The CDR3 DNA follows: TGTGCTAGTGGTTTTTCAACGGGGGCAGGAGCTTTCATGAACACTGAAGCTTTCTTT. Protein product: CASGFSTGAGAFMNTEAFF.

The rearrangement uses TRBV5-8 and TRBJ2-1, with no clear D. Deletions cut 6 bases from V and 2 bases from J, with 15 bases between. CDR1 and CDR2 (germline): SGHTS, YDEGEE. The CDR3 covers 15 residues. CDR3 protein: CASNSNSPPYNEQFF. CDR3 nucleotides: TGTGCCAGCAATTCAAATAGCCCCCCCTACAATGAGCAGTTCTTC. The whole variable domain, remainder taken from reference TRBV5-8 and TRBJ2-1, is EAGVTQSPTHLIKTRGQQATLRCSPISGHTSVYWYQQALGLGLQFLLWYDEGEERNRGNFPPRFSGRQFPNYSSELNVNALELEDSALYLCASNSNSPPYNEQFFGPGTRLTVL.

This clonotype has ten or more counts. The CDR3 nucleotides read TGTGCCATCAGTGAGTCTCGGACCGGGACAGTGTACGAGCAGTACTTC. This gives the protein CAISESRTGTVYEQYF. The rearrangement links TRBV10-3 to TRBJ2-7; the match to TRBD1 covers 7 bases. After removal of 0 bases from V and 4 bases from J, the junction contained 9 bases not matched to a gene. CDR1 and CDR2 (germline): ENHRY, SYGVKD. CDR3 length: 16 residues.

A few counts support this clonotype. A single base separates this from a much larger clone, so it may be a read error. V and J are TRBV6-1 and TRBJ1-2, with a tentative D call TRBD1 (6 bases). Germline V lookup: CDR1 MNHNS, CDR2 SASEGT. The CDR3 totals 15 residues. The CDR3 loop is CACSELPDSNYGYTF. CDR3 sequence (DNA): TGTGCCTGCAGTGAACTCCCGGACAGCAACTATGGCTACACCTTC.

This clonotype has only a few counts. The V call is TRBV29-1, the J call TRBJ2-5; D not resolved. Trimming left V 7 bases short and J 2 bases short, with 14 bases between. The CDR3 covers 13 residues. Germline V CDR1 and CDR2: SQVTM, ANQGSEA. The CDR3 spells CSAQFSIQETQYF. Here the CDR3 DNA reads TGCAGCGCCCAATTTAGCATTCAAGAGACCCAGTACTTC. Looking up the rest from reference TRBV29-1 and TRBJ2-5 gives the full variable domain: SAVISQKPSRDICQRGTSLTIQCQVDSQVTMMFWYRQQPGQSLTLIATANQGSEATYESGFVIDKFPISRPNLTFSTLTVSNMSPEDSSIYLCSAQFSIQETQYFGPGTRLLVL.

This clonotype showed up many times. The CDR3 sequence: CASKGDLAGKADEQFF. For the CDR3, the DNA is TGTGCCAGCAAGGGCGACTTAGCGGGGAAGGCGGATGAGCAGTTCTTC. This rearrangement joins TRBV6-1 to TRBJ2-1; TRBD2 matches 8 bases. Germline CDR1 MNHNS, CDR2 SASEGT. This CDR3 spans 16 amino acids. The V segment lost 7 bases and the J segment 8 bases; nucleotides outside the gene matches: 16.

This clonotype occurred many times. The rearrangement joins TRBV18 to TRBJ2-1; 14 bases are shared with TRBD2. The trim removed 3 bases at V and 10 bases at J, leaving 8 bases unmatched. From germline, CDR1 is KGHSH and CDR2 LQKENI. The CDR3 is 16 amino acids. CDR3 bases: TGTGCCAGCTCACCTCGGACTAGCGGGAGGATGGGCGAGCAGTTCTTC. Its translation: CASSPRTSGRMGEQFF.

The gene calls are TRBV6-1 and TRBJ2-7; the D is unclear. Trimming cost V 5 bases and J 0 bases, with 8 bases left between them. From germline, CDR1 is MNHNS and CDR2 SASEGT. The CDR3 is 13 amino acids. CDR3 nucleotides: TGTGCCAGCAGTTATGCGAGCTCCTACGAGCAGTACTTC. Residues: CASSYASSYEQYF.

In its sample, this clonotype was seen many times. The chain has TRBV7-6 and TRBJ2-7, with D tentatively TRBD1 (6 bases). Germline CDR1 reads SGHVS; CDR2 reads FNYEAQ. The CDR3 length is 13 residues. V was clipped by 5 bases and J by 3 bases, with 11 bases between them. The CDR3 bases are TGTGCCAGCAGCCGGGACATCGACTACGAGCAGTACTTC. Encoded protein: CASSRDIDYEQYF.

The rearrangement joins TRBV9 to TRBJ2-3; the match to TRBD1 covers 8 bases. J gave up 2 bases and V 1 base, and 0 bases lay outside the gene matches. The CDR3 has 14 amino acids. In germline, CDR1 is SGDLS, CDR2 YYNGEE. DNA of the CDR3: TGTGCCAGCAGCGTACAGGGGGCCACAGATACGCAGTATTTT. It is translated as CASSVQGATDTQYF.

Ten or more counts support this clonotype. J is TRBJ2-1 and V is TRBV7-2; no reliable D call. Germline V gives CDR1 SGHTA, CDR2 FQGNSA. The V gene lost 1 base and the J gene lost 4 bases, with 8 bases spanning the gap. The CDR3 spans 14 residues. The CDR3 spells CASSLVAPYNEQFF. In nucleotides, the CDR3 is TGTGCCAGCAGCTTAGTAGCCCCTTACAATGAGCAGTTCTTC.

V usage is TRBV9 and J usage is TRBJ1-3; a weak D match, TRBD1 (5 bases). Germline-derived CDR1 and CDR2 are SGDLS and YYNGEE. V lost 6 bases and J 5 bases, leaving 12 bases between the germline ends. CDR3 length equals 13 residues. CDR3: CASTQGGRNTIYF. CDR3 DNA: TGTGCCAGCACCCAGGGTGGGAGAAACACCATATATTTT.